Listed below are T cell receptor beta chains from one sample, sequenced in a study of post-analysis software for immune sequencing data. One entry per CDR3 protein, called by TCRdb with MiXCR from the PCR reads. The sample consists of about 810,000 distinct CDR3 sequences, roughly 50% of them appearing once. Input material: blood. The receptors shown here come from a girl aged 10-17 years with multiple sclerosis. CDR3s include the opening cysteine and the closing phenylalanine or tryptophan. The D gene is left open where the match is weak. Expanded clones get a size class; other rows say once, few or many, or leave the size out.

J	D	V	length	size	DNA	CDR3
TRBJ2-5	.	TRBV10-2	13	few	TGCGCCAGCAGGTTCGCCGATGCGGAGACCCAGTACTTC	CASRFADAETQYF
TRBJ2-5	.	TRBV7-9	13	.	TGTGCCAGCAGCCGGGACCTCGGAGAGACCCAGTACTTC	CASSRDLGETQYF
TRBJ1-2	TRBD1	TRBV10-3	13	once	TGTGCCACTCGGACAGGGTCCCCCCTCGGCTACACCTTC	CATRTGSPLGYTF
TRBJ2-1	TRBD2	TRBV13	16	.	TGTGCCAGCAGTAAAAGACATAGCGGGAGATTCAATGAGCAGTTCTTC	CASSKRHSGRFNEQFF
TRBJ2-3	.	TRBV27	15	.	TGTGCCAGCATCTCAAAGTTGAGAGACCAAGATACGCAGTATTTT	CASISKLRDQDTQYF
TRBJ1-4	.	TRBV20-1	11	.	TGCAGTGCTAGTCCCACGGAAAAACTGTTTTTT	CSASPTEKLFF
TRBJ2-5	TRBD1	TRBV5-6	16	few	TGTGCCAGCAGCCAGATGGGACAGGGGGCAGTTGAGACCCAGTACTTC	CASSQMGQGAVETQYF
TRBJ1-2	TRBD1	TRBV7-2	18	few	TGTGCCAGCAGCTTAGCGCCATACAGGGGGCGTGGGAACTATGGCTACACCTTC	CASSLAPYRGRGNYGYTF
TRBJ1-2	.	TRBV7-9	14	.	TGTGCCAGCAGCTCTAACTCCGCTAACTATGGCTACACCTTC	CASSSNSANYGYTF
TRBJ2-7	.	TRBV29-1	16	few	TGCAGCGTTGAAGAGCCCCTTAGGCAGGGTCCCCACGAGCAGTACTTC	CSVEEPLRQGPHEQYF
TRBJ2-1	TRBD2	TRBV5-1	17	.	TGCGCCAGCAGTCCTTGGTTGGCTAGCGGGGAATACAATGAGCAGTTCTTC	CASSPWLASGEYNEQFF
TRBJ2-7	TRBD2	TRBV7-8	16	once	TGTACCAGCAGCCCCAGACTAGCGGGGCCTCCCCTCGAGCAGTACTTC	CTSSPRLAGPPLEQYF
TRBJ2-3	.	TRBV12-5	11	.	TGTGCTAGTGGTCCCGCGGATACGCAGTATTTT	CASGPADTQYF
TRBJ2-5	TRBD2	TRBV29-1	15	.	TGCAGCGTTGAAGAGTTAGCGGGGGGTCAAGAGACCCAGTACTTC	CSVEELAGGQETQYF
TRBJ1-2	TRBD1	TRBV5-1	17	.	TGCGCCAGCAGCGCCGGGACAGGGCTTAAGCAGACCTATGGCTACACCTTC	CASSAGTGLKQTYGYTF
TRBJ1-2	.	TRBV5-6	12	.	TGTGCCAGCAGCTTATCTCTCGGTGGCTACACCTTC	CASSLSLGGYTF
TRBJ1-5	.	TRBV20-1	15	.	TGCAGTGCTAGAGATCCGGGGAGCCGCAATCAGCCCCAGCATTTT	CSARDPGSRNQPQHF
TRBJ2-7	.	TRBV9	18	.	TGTGCCAGCAGCGTAGGGTTGGGAGGGACAGACCTCTCCTACGAGCAGTACTTC	CASSVGLGGTDLSYEQYF
TRBJ2-3	TRBD1	TRBV5-1	17	few	TGCGCCAGCAGCTTGCGACAGGGGGTACCCCGCACAGATACGCAGTATTTT	CASSLRQGVPRTDTQYF
TRBJ2-1	TRBD2	TRBV15	13	.	TGTGCCCTAGCGGCGGGAGTCTACAATGAGCAGTTCTTC	CALAAGVYNEQFF
TRBJ2-5	TRBD2	TRBV29-1	14	.	TGCAGCGCTCAGCCCCCGGTCGGGGGGGAGACCCAGTACTTC	CSAQPPVGGETQYF
TRBJ1-2	.	TRBV15	17	.	TGTGCCACCAGCAGAGACCGGGGTCAGCTCGCTAACTATGGCTACACCTTC	CATSRDRGQLANYGYTF
TRBJ2-7	TRBD1	TRBV20-1	13	.	TGCAGTGTACCCGGGACAGTTATGTACGAGCAGTACTTC	CSVPGTVMYEQYF
TRBJ2-3	TRBD2	TRBV20-1	12	few	TGCAGTTTGGGCGGGGGAACAGATACGCAGTATTTT	CSLGGGTDTQYF
TRBJ2-4	TRBD2	TRBV20-1	17	.	TGCAGTGCCCCATCATCGGGGGGGAACATAGCCAAAAACATTCAGTACTTC	CSAPSSGGNIAKNIQYF
TRBJ2-3	TRBD2	TRBV20-1	16	once	TGCAGTGCTTCCGAAGCGGGAGGGACAAGCACAGATACGCAGTATTTT	CSASEAGGTSTDTQYF
TRBJ2-7	TRBD2	TRBV20-1	16	.	TGCAGTGCTAGAGATCTCGAGGCTAGCGGCCTCGGCGAGCAGTACTTC	CSARDLEASGLGEQYF
TRBJ1-2	TRBD1	TRBV5-1	17	.	TGCGCCAGCAGCCAAGACCCTTGGACAGGGGGGCCGTATGGCTACACCTTC	CASSQDPWTGGPYGYTF
TRBJ1-2	.	TRBV12-3/TRBV12-4	12	.	TGTGCCAGCAGTTTGGGACACTGGGGCTACACCTTC	CASSLGHWGYTF
TRBJ2-3	TRBD2	TRBV4-1	15	.	TGCGCCAGCAGCCAAACTAGCGCTCGCACAGATACGCAGTATTTT	CASSQTSARTDTQYF
TRBJ2-3	TRBD1	TRBV4-1	16	.	TGCGCCAGCAGCCAAGCAGGGGGCATAAGGACAGATACGCAGTATTTT	CASSQAGGIRTDTQYF
TRBJ2-4	.	TRBV7-2	12	few	TGTGCCAGCAGCTTGTGGGTAAACATTCAGTACTTC	CASSLWVNIQYF
TRBJ1-4	TRBD1	TRBV28	13	many	TGTGCCAGTACACAGGGGTTTAATGAAAAACTGTTTTTT	CASTQGFNEKLFF
TRBJ2-7	TRBD1	TRBV20-1	14	few	TGCAGTGCCATCTTTCCGGGACAGACCTACGAGCAGTACTTC	CSAIFPGQTYEQYF
TRBJ2-3	TRBD2	TRBV20-1	14	few	TGCAGTGCCAATAAGGCGGGAGGCTCAGATACGCAGTATTTT	CSANKAGGSDTQYF
TRBJ2-7	.	TRBV6-6	11	.	TGTGTCAGCAGTTACGTCCACGAGCAGTACTTC	CVSSYVHEQYF
TRBJ2-7	.	TRBV12-3/TRBV12-4	11	.	TGTGCCAGCAGTTCCCGAATCGAGCAGTACTTC	CASSSRIEQYF
TRBJ2-1	.	TRBV29-1	12	.	TGCAGCGTTGAAGGCTATCACAATGAGCAGTTCTTC	CSVEGYHNEQFF
TRBJ2-5	.	TRBV29-1	13	few	TGCAGCGTTGAGGCAGGGCTCCTGGAGACCCAGTACTTC	CSVEAGLLETQYF
TRBJ2-2	.	TRBV27	16	.	TGTGCCAGCAGTTTCAGTAGTTTCGGGGATACCGGGGAGCTGTTTTTT	CASSFSSFGDTGELFF
TRBJ2-5	TRBD2	TRBV6-1	14	.	TGTGCCAGCAGCATTGGACTAGCCGGTAATGAGCAGTACTTC	CASSIGLAGNEQYF
TRBJ2-1	.	TRBV20-1	16	few	TGCAGTGCTAGGGGTTTGATTAGTGTCGCTACCAATGAGCAGTTCTTC	CSARGLISVATNEQFF
TRBJ1-2	.	TRBV20-1	14	once	TGCAGTGCTAGAGGCCGATCGGGGGCCGGTGGCTACACCTTC	CSARGRSGAGGYTF
TRBJ1-2	TRBD1	TRBV6-6	14	.	TGTGCCAGCAGTTACAACAGGGGGGGCTATGGCTACACCTTC	CASSYNRGGYGYTF
TRBJ2-7	TRBD2	TRBV5-1	17	.	TGCGCCAGCAGCTTGTCCACTAGCGGGAGTGGGTCCTACGAGCAGTACTTC	CASSLSTSGSGSYEQYF
TRBJ2-5	.	TRBV25-1	16	.	TGTGCCAGCAGTTTCCTGACAGGCTGGTACCAAGAGACCCAGTACTTC	CASSFLTGWYQETQYF
TRBJ2-5	.	TRBV7-9	15	.	TGTGCCAGCAGCCCGGCCCCTGCAGACCAAGAGACCCAGTACTTC	CASSPAPADQETQYF
TRBJ2-7	TRBD1	TRBV14	15	.	TGTGCCAGCAGCCGCCTCGGGACAGGGACATACGAGCAGTACTTC	CASSRLGTGTYEQYF
TRBJ2-5	.	TRBV4-1	15	.	TGCGCCAGCAGCCCGCTAGCGAGGTTCCAAGAGACCCAGTACTTC	CASSPLARFQETQYF
TRBJ2-1	.	TRBV29-1	14	few	TGCAGCGTTGTTCCAGGGATATCCTACAATGAGCAGTTCTTC	CSVVPGISYNEQFF
TRBJ2-7	.	TRBV12-3/TRBV12-4	12	many	TGTGCCAGCAGTTTAGCGCGCTACGAGCAGTACTTC	CASSLARYEQYF
TRBJ1-2	TRBD1	TRBV7-3	15	.	TGTGCCAGCAGCTTAAGTGGACAGGACCCTTATGGCTACACCTTC	CASSLSGQDPYGYTF